The rows below give T cell receptor beta chains drawn from one sample of a study of T cell responses to AZD1222 COVID-19 vaccine. Produced via immunoSEQ multiplex PCR; TCRdb's table is partial and in-frame only. The sample shows roughly 100,000 clones, 91% of them seen only once. This specimen was peripheral blood, taken on day 0 of AZD1222 vaccination. The receptors here all came from an adult in good health. Both conserved end residues are part of each CDR3. The D gene is left open where the match is weak. Not every row has a clone size; where given, it reads once, few, many or a size class.

d_gene,abundance,len,j_gene,v_gene,CDR3nt,CDR3aa
.,.,15,TRBJ2-4,TRBV7-9,TGTGCCAGCAGCTTAGTCTGGGGCGCCAAAAACATTCAGTACTTC,CASSLVWGAKNIQYF
.,.,14,TRBJ2-2,TRBV11-3,TGTGCCAGCAGCCCCTTTACGAACACCGGGGAGCTGTTTTTT,CASSPFTNTGELFF
.,.,12,TRBJ2-7,TRBV20-1,TGCAGTGCTAGTCAGGGGCAGGGCGAGCAGTACTTC,CSASQGQGEQYF
.,.,14,TRBJ1-4,TRBV19,TGTGCCAGCGCTGCCCCTCACGTTAATGAAAAACTGTTTTTT,CASAAPHVNEKLFF
TRBD2,.,16,TRBJ2-7,TRBV24-1,TGTGCCACCAGTGATCCGACTAGCGGGAGTAGCAACGAGCAGTACTTC,CATSDPTSGSSNEQYF
.,.,14,TRBJ2-7,TRBV21-1,TGTGCCAGCAGCAAAGGGGGGACTAGCGATGAGCAGTACTTC,CASSKGGTSDEQYF
.,.,14,TRBJ1-5,TRBV6-5,TGTGCCAGCAGCTCCGGGGGCAGCAATCAGCCCCAGCATTTT,CASSSGGSNQPQHF
.,few,15,TRBJ1-5,TRBV3-1/TRBV3-2,TGTGCCAGCAGCCAAGATGGAACTAGCAATCAGCCCCAGCATTTT,CASSQDGTSNQPQHF
.,.,15,TRBJ1-5,TRBV18,TGTGCCAGCTCACCTCCAGGGGCGCCCAATCAGCCCCAGCATTTT,CASSPPGAPNQPQHF
.,.,14,TRBJ2-7,TRBV6-1,TGTGCCAGCAGTCCCGGACGGGGAGGCTACGAGCAGTACTTC,CASSPGRGGYEQYF
TRBD1,.,15,TRBJ2-2,TRBV9,TGTGCCAGCAGAGAGGTTCCAGGGGGATCCGGGGAGCTGTTTTTT,CASREVPGGSGELFF
.,.,11,TRBJ2-5,TRBV7-7,TGTGCCAGCAGTGGAGGAGGGACCCAGTACTTC,CASSGGGTQYF
TRBD1,.,14,TRBJ2-7,TRBV6-5,TGTGCCAGCACCCCGGACAGGGGTAATCGCGAGCAGTACTTC,CASTPDRGNREQYF
.,once,12,TRBJ1-1,TRBV6-1,TGTGCCAGCAGTGAATCGAACACTGAAGCTTTCTTT,CASSESNTEAFF
.,.,13,TRBJ2-7,TRBV4-1,TGCGCCAGCAGCCAAGTGAAGGAATACGAGCAGTACTTC,CASSQVKEYEQYF
TRBD2,.,15,TRBJ2-3,TRBV5-6,TGTGCCAGCAGGAAAAGCGGGAGAGGGACAGATACGCAGTATTTT,CASRKSGRGTDTQYF
TRBD1,once,15,TRBJ1-1,TRBV5-1,TGCGCCAGCAGCTTTGTTAGGGGGCAAGGCACTGAAGCTTTCTTT,CASSFVRGQGTEAFF
.,.,11,TRBJ2-7,TRBV13,TGTGCCAGCAGCTTATCCTACGAGCAGTACTTC,CASSLSYEQYF
.,few,14,TRBJ1-2,TRBV5-1,TGCGCCAGCAGCTTTGGCAGGGAGGACTATGGCTACACCTTC,CASSFGREDYGYTF
.,.,14,TRBJ1-5,TRBV12-5,TGTGCTAGTGGTTTGGGGTCAGGCAATCAGCCCCAGCATTTT,CASGLGSGNQPQHF
.,.,13,TRBJ1-5,TRBV30,TGTGCCTGGAGTGGTCAGGGAATCCAGCCCCAGCATTTT,CAWSGQGIQPQHF
TRBD1,.,14,TRBJ2-7,TRBV5-6,TGTGCCAGCAGCCTGGGACAGGGAGGGTACGAGCAGTACTTC,CASSLGQGGYEQYF
.,once,14,TRBJ2-7,TRBV6-5,TGTGCCAGCAGCCTTCGGGGGCGGCCCTACGAGCAGTACTTC,CASSLRGRPYEQYF
.,.,14,TRBJ2-7,TRBV28,TGTGCCAGCACCCCATTTGGGAGCTCCTACGAGCAGTACTTC,CASTPFGSSYEQYF
TRBD2,.,17,TRBJ2-2,TRBV7-2,TGTGCCAGCACCCCCCGTGGCGGGAGGGCCAGTGGCGGGGAGCTGTTTTTT,CASTPRGGRASGGELFF
TRBD2,.,15,TRBJ2-1,TRBV9,TGTGCCAGCAGCGTAGCTAGCGGGACGGTCCATGAGCAGTTCTTC,CASSVASGTVHEQFF
.,.,13,TRBJ2-5,TRBV6-5,TGTGCCAGCAGCCATGGAGGGGAAGAGACCCAGTACTTC,CASSHGGEETQYF
.,.,13,TRBJ1-3,TRBV28,TGTGCCAGTTCCAGGGCTCCTGGAAACACCATATATTTT,CASSRAPGNTIYF
.,.,14,TRBJ2-3,TRBV6-5,TGTGCCAGCAGGGGCCCGGGGCTAACAGATACGCAGTATTTT,CASRGPGLTDTQYF
.,.,14,TRBJ2-7,TRBV27,TGTGCCAGCAGTCTGTCCGGGGGACCCTACGAGCAGTACTTC,CASSLSGGPYEQYF
TRBD2,.,17,TRBJ2-7,TRBV28,TGTGCCAGCAGTCCCTCCTCCGTCAGCGGGAGTTGGTACGAGCAGTACTTC,CASSPSSVSGSWYEQYF
TRBD1,.,13,TRBJ2-7,TRBV27,TGTGCCACCAAATCCAGGGGGCTCAACGAGCAGTACTTC,CATKSRGLNEQYF
TRBD2,.,15,TRBJ2-1,TRBV2,TGTGCCAGCAGTCTGACCGGGACTACCAACAATGAGCAGTTCTTC,CASSLTGTTNNEQFF
.,.,15,TRBJ1-5,TRBV6-5,TGTGCCAGCAGTCCGGGGGTCCTTAGCAATCAGCCCCAGCATTTT,CASSPGVLSNQPQHF
.,.,13,TRBJ1-1,TRBV28,TGTGCCAGCAGTTTACAGGGGAACACTGAAGCTTTCTTT,CASSLQGNTEAFF
.,.,15,TRBJ2-2,TRBV7-6,TGTGCCAGCAGCTGGGCAGAAACGAAAACCGGGGAGCTGTTTTTT,CASSWAETKTGELFF
TRBD1,.,16,TRBJ1-4,TRBV5-6,TGTGCCAGCAGCTTGGGGGGACAGGGGGTTTTTGAAAAACTGTTTTTT,CASSLGGQGVFEKLFF
.,.,12,TRBJ2-2,TRBV5-1,TGCGCCAGCAGCTTGAACACCGGGGAGCTGTTTTTT,CASSLNTGELFF
TRBD1,.,16,TRBJ2-7,TRBV14,TGTGCCAGCAGCCCCGAGACAGGGGGCCTTAGGAGCGGGATGCGATTC,CASSPETGGLRSGMRF
.,.,16,TRBJ2-7,TRBV27,TGTGCCAGCAGTTTAGTTGTAGGAAGCCAGTCGGCCGAGCAGTACTTC,CASSLVVGSQSAEQYF
TRBD1,.,13,TRBJ2-1,TRBV30,TGTGCCTGGGCACGGGACAGGGTGAATGAGCAGTTCTTC,CAWARDRVNEQFF
TRBD2,.,12,TRBJ2-1,TRBV7-3,TGTGCCAGCAGCTCCGCCGGGGGGGAGCAGTTCTTC,CASSSAGGEQFF
.,.,15,TRBJ2-2,TRBV14,TGTGCCAGCAGCCCGTCTCGGCTAAACACCGGGGAGCTGTTTTTT,CASSPSRLNTGELFF
.,.,13,TRBJ1-1,TRBV30,TGTGCCGTGGCGGTAGGGGCGAACACTGAAGCTTTCTTT,CAVAVGANTEAFF
.,.,15,TRBJ2-7,TRBV28,TGTGCCAGCAGTTTAGTCGGCGACCCTCGCTACGAGCAGTACTTC,CASSLVGDPRYEQYF
.,once,13,TRBJ1-5,TRBV7-9,TGTGCCAGCAGCACTGGGGCGGGTCAGCCCCAGCATTTT,CASSTGAGQPQHF
TRBD2,.,16,TRBJ2-7,TRBV19,TGTGCCAGTAGCGGACTAGCGGGATACGGGTCCTACGAGCAGTACTTC,CASSGLAGYGSYEQYF
.,.,16,TRBJ1-1,TRBV4-2,TGTGCCAGCAGCCAAGACTCCCGGGCGGCGAACACTGAAGCTTTCTTT,CASSQDSRAANTEAFF
.,few,14,TRBJ2-4,TRBV9,TGTGCCAGCAGCGTAGGGGGGCCCAAAAACATTCAGTACTTC,CASSVGGPKNIQYF
TRBD1,once,15,TRBJ2-7,TRBV27,TGTGCCAGCAGTTTATTAGGGACAGCCTCCTACGAGCAGTACTTC,CASSLLGTASYEQYF